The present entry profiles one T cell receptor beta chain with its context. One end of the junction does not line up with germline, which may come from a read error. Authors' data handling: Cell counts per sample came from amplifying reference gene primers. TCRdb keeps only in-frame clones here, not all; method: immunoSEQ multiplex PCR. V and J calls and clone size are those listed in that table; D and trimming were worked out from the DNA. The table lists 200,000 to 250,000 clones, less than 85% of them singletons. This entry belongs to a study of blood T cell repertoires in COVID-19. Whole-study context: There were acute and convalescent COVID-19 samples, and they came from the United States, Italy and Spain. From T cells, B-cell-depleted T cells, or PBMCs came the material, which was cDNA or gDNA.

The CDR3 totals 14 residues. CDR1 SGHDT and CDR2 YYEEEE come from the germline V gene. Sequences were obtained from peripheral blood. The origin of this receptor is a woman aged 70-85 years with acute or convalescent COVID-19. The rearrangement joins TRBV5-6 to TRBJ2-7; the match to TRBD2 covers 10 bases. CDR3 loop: CASSSSGGLYEQHF. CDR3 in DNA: TGTGCCAGCAGCTCTAGCGGGGGCCTTTACGAGCAGCACTTC.